A single sample gave rise to the 28 T cell receptor beta chains below, sequenced in a study of blood T cell repertoires in COVID-19 (dated by TCRdb to 2018 to 2021). Libraries were built with the immunoSEQ multiplex PCR assay. In TCRdb, the immuneACCESS table is reduced to in-frame sequences with V and J assigned. These tables do not hold every clone; where another copy was compared, an unresolved V gene accounts for under half, and the others remain unexplained. The sample table holds under 250,000 clones, of which about 82% were seen once. Jointly, the top ten make up 6% to 7% of the sample. Sequenced material: peripheral blood. The receptors stem from an older woman with active or convalescent COVID-19.

This clone came up a few times. V gene TRBV3-1 (or the pseudogene TRBV3-2) combines with J gene TRBJ1-5; perhaps TRBD1 as D (5 bases). CDR1 LGHDT and CDR2 YNNKEL come from the germline V gene (reference sequence). This CDR3 spans 14 amino acids. V lost 1 base, J lost 7 bases, and 11 bases lay in between. CDR3 sequence (DNA): TGTGCCAGCAGCCAAGGGGGGAGGCAACAGCCCCAGCATTTT. Protein product: CASSQGGRQQPQHF.

V gene TRBV9 combines with J gene TRBJ2-7; D perhaps matches TRBD1 (6 bases). Germline lookup yields CDR1 SGDLS and CDR2 YYNGEE. CDR3 size: 13 residues. Trimming left V 3 bases short and J 6 bases short, with 13 bases between. The CDR3 protein is CASSATLGGEQYV. DNA for the CDR3: TGTGCCAGCAGCGCGACATTAGGGGGCGAGCAGTACGTC.

The chain recombines TRBV11-2 with TRBJ1-6; the D is unclear. The length of the CDR3 is 12 residues. The V end lost 5 bases, the J end lost 5 bases, and 4 bases lay between the germline ends. Germline CDR1 reads SGHAT; CDR2 reads FQNNGV. For the CDR3, the DNA is TGTGCCAGCAGCACAAATAATTCACCCCTCCACTTT. Translation gives CASSTNNSPLHF.

The chain recombines TRBV29-1 with TRBJ2-1; D possibly corresponds to TRBD1 (7 bases). The V end lost 0 bases, the J end lost 6 bases, and 15 bases lay between the germline ends. CDR1 is SQVTM and CDR2 is ANQGSEA in the germline V gene. CDR3 size: 15 residues. The CDR3 DNA follows: TGCAGCGTTGAAGATCGGGCAGGGGGGTTCAATGAGCAGTTCTTC. It is translated as CSVEDRAGGFNEQFF.

The genes are TRBV20-1 and TRBJ1-1; D is ambiguous. CDR1 is DFQATT, CDR2 SNEGSKA, per germline (reference sequence). The CDR3 is made up of 14 amino acids. Trimming removed 3 bases at V and 0 bases at J, with 11 bases between. Here the CDR3 DNA reads TGCAGTGCTAGTCGAGGTGGAATGAACACTGAAGCTTTCTTT. Protein: CSASRGGMNTEAFF.

The chain employs TRBV5-4 and TRBJ1-6; D is perhaps TRBD1 (6 bases). Trimming stripped 0 bases from V and 2 bases from J, with 6 bases between. The CDR3 has 15 amino acids. Germline V gene sequence: CDR1 SGHNT, CDR2 YYREEE (reference sequence). The CDR3 DNA reads TGTGCCAGCAGCTTGGGGGGGCCCTATAATTCACCCCTCCACTTT. This translates into CASSLGGPYNSPLHF.

The rearrangement uses TRBV4-1 and TRBJ1-2; TRBD1 is a possible D gene (5 bases). Per germline, CDR1 MGHRA and CDR2 YSYEKL. CDR3 length: 17 residues. Deletions cut 0 bases from V and 4 bases from J, with 18 bases between. This chain's CDR3 is CASSQDGAGNLFYGYTF. For the CDR3, the DNA is TGCGCCAGCAGCCAAGATGGGGCGGGAAACCTATTCTATGGCTACACCTTC.

The sample holds a few counts of this clone. The chain links TRBV4-1 to TRBJ2-1, with 10 positions matching TRBD1. Germline loops: CDR1 MGHRA, CDR2 YSYEKL. V lost 3 bases, J lost 8 bases, and 7 bases stayed unmatched. This CDR3 spans 15 amino acids. The CDR3 DNA reads TGCGCCAGCAGCCACTTTCCGGGACAGGGGTATGAGCAGTTCTTC. Protein sequence: CASSHFPGQGYEQFF.

This chain uses TRBV7-9 with TRBJ2-6; D is ambiguous. The CDR3 sequence is 15 residues long. Per germline, CDR1 SEHNR and CDR2 FQNEAQ (reference sequence). Trimming left V 1 base short and J 2 bases short, with 6 bases between. The CDR3 loop is CASSLGRAGANVLTF. In nucleotides, the CDR3 is TGTGCCAGCAGCTTAGGTCGGGCTGGGGCCAACGTCCTGACTTTC. Looking up the rest from reference TRBV7-9 and TRBJ2-6 gives the full variable domain: DTGVSQNPRHKITKRGQNVTFRCDPISEHNRLYWYRQTLGQGPEFLTYFQNEAQLEKSRLLSDRFSAERPKGSFSTLEIQRTEQGDSAMYLCASSLGRAGANVLTFGAGSRLTVL.

As concerns this clone: It is unclear where the CDR3 begins or ends on the DNA, so no DNA is shown, and the CDR3 is as TCRdb lists it. The chain recombines TRBV28 with TRBJ1-6; the DNA was not compared with TRBD1, the D call given in the table. The CDR3 is 16 amino acids in total, end residues counted. Germline CDR1 is MDHEN and CDR2 is SYDVKM. CDR3 residues: CASILGAGANNSPLHF.

This chain links TRBV14 with TRBJ1-1, with D possibly TRBD1 on 5 matching bases. Germline loops: CDR1 SGHDN, CDR2 FVKESK. The CDR3 has 17 amino acids. Trimming removed 5 bases from V and 2 bases from J, with 21 bases in between. The CDR3 is CASSGTMGGFLNTEAFF. The CDR3 nucleotides are TGTGCCAGCAGCGGGACGATGGGGGGATTTTTAAACACTGAAGCTTTCTTT.

The CDR3 nucleotides read TGTGCCAGCATGGGGGCCAGGCAAGAGACCCAGTACTTC. This codes for CASMGARQETQYF. The chain links TRBV2 to TRBJ2-5, with a possible D match to TRBD1 (6 bases). The CDR3 has 13 amino acids. V lost 7 bases to trimming and J lost 2 bases, with 11 bases between them. Germline CDR1 reads SNHLY; CDR2 reads FYNNEI.

The gene calls are TRBV7-3 and TRBJ2-5; 8 nucleotides agree with TRBD2. V gave up 5 bases and J gave up 5 bases; unmatched junction bases: 13. The CDR3 is 16 residues long. Germline V gene lookup returns CDR1 SGHTA and CDR2 FQGTGA. CDR3 in amino acids: CASSPQRLASGETQYF. In nucleotides, the CDR3 is TGTGCCAGCAGCCCCCAGAGACTAGCGTCGGGTGAGACCCAGTACTTC.

J is TRBJ1-1 and V is TRBV5-1; D is undetermined. The CDR3 is 12 residues long. The germline V gene encodes CDR1 SGHRS and CDR2 YFSETQ. V was cut by 2 bases and J by 5 bases, with 7 bases left in between. The DNA of the CDR3 is TGCGCCAGCAGCTTCGCGGGAACTGAAGCTTTCTTT. Translating gives CASSFAGTEAFF. The full variable domain, its missing parts supplied by reference TRBV5-1 and TRBJ1-1, is KAGVTQTPRYLIKTRGQQVTLSCSPISGHRSVSWYQQTPGQGLQFLFEYFSETQRNKGNFPGRFSGRQFSNSRSEMNVSTLELGDSALYLCASSFAGTEAFFGQGTRLTVV.

The chain links TRBV30 to TRBJ2-1; D might be TRBD2 (6 bases). Trimming removed 0 bases at V and 9 bases at J, with 21 bases between. CDR1 and CDR2 (germline): GTSNPN, SVGIG (reference sequence). This CDR3 has 16 amino acids. The CDR3 protein is CAWSVSSFGGGGEQFF. DNA for the CDR3: TGTGCCTGGAGTGTATCCTCTTTTGGGGGAGGTGGTGAGCAGTTCTTC.

This clone was detected only once. The J gene is TRBJ1-2, the V gene TRBV28; the D gene is possibly TRBD1 (6 bases). This CDR3 is built from 14 residues. CDR1 and CDR2 (germline): MDHEN, SYDVKM. Trimming took off 5 bases at V and 4 bases at J, with 14 bases between the two ends. CDR3 nucleotide sequence: TGTGCCAGCAGTGCATCCGGGACAACCTATGGCTACACCTTC. It translates to CASSASGTTYGYTF.

This clone was seen just once. This chain uses TRBV7-2 with TRBJ2-3; D is possibly TRBD1 (6 bases). The length of the CDR3 is 16 residues. CDR1 is SGHTA, CDR2 FQGNSA, per germline. The V and J ends lost 0 bases and 0 bases respectively, with 10 bases between them. CDR3 bases: TGTGCCAGCAGCTTAGCGCCCCAGGGGAGCACAGATACGCAGTATTTT. It codes for CASSLAPQGSTDTQYF.

The chain couples TRBV12-3 or TRBV12-4 to TRBJ1-3; D is uncertain. The length of the CDR3 is 13 residues. V shed 10 bases and J shed 0 bases, with 10 bases lying between them. The CDR3 loop reads CATPRYSGNTIYF. Written as DNA, the CDR3 is TGTGCCACCCCGCGGTACTCTGGAAACACCATATATTTT.

The V call is TRBV24-1, the J call TRBJ1-4; 8 nucleotides align to TRBD1. The V gene end was trimmed by 4 bases and the J gene end by 9 bases; junction bases not matched to a gene: 9. Looked up from germline, CDR1 is KGHDR and CDR2 is SFDVKD. The length of the CDR3 is 15 residues. The CDR3 region has the DNA TGTGCCACCAGTGAATCTCAGGGGGCGCGTAAAAAACTGTTTTTT. Its translation: CATSESQGARKKLFF.

This clone has at least ten counts. The chain joins TRBV11-1 to TRBJ2-7; 11 bases are shared with TRBD2. Germline V lookup: CDR1 SGHAT, CDR2 FQDESV (reference sequence). This CDR3 is 14 amino acids long. The V segment lost 5 bases and the J segment 4 bases; nucleotides outside the gene matches: 4. CDR3 protein: CASSPGLAEYEQYF. DNA of the CDR3: TGTGCCAGCAGCCCGGGACTAGCGGAATACGAGCAGTACTTC.

The gene calls are TRBV11-3 and TRBJ1-1, with D possibly matching TRBD1 (5 bases). Germline CDR1 SGHNT, CDR2 YENEEA. V was cut by 4 bases and J by 0 bases, with 18 bases left in between. CDR3 length: 17 amino acids. In DNA, the CDR3 is TGTGCCAGCAGCTCCGAGTTAAGGACGGGGGTGAACACTGAAGCTTTCTTT. Translating gives CASSSELRTGVNTEAFF.

In the case of this clone: One end of the junction does not line up with germline, which may come from a read error. V usage is TRBV5-1 and J usage is TRBJ2-3; 7 nucleotides match TRBD1. The germline V gene has CDR1 SGHRS and CDR2 YFSETQ. The CDR3 length is 15 residues. Written as DNA, the CDR3 is TGCGCCAGCAGCGTAAACCGGGACAGCAAAGATACGCAGTATTTT. This translates into CASSVNRDSKDTQYF.

V is TRBV18 and J is TRBJ2-7, with TRBD1 as a possible D gene (7 bases). Looked up from germline, CDR1 is KGHSH and CDR2 is LQKENI. The CDR3 consists of 14 residues. With 3 bases removed from V and 5 bases from J, the gap between germline ends came to 14 bases. The CDR3 DNA reads TGTGCCAGCTCACCTCGGGGGACAGTCGACGAGCAGTACTTC. Translated, it gives CASSPRGTVDEQYF. The whole variable domain, filled in from reference TRBV18 and TRBJ2-7, reads NAGVMQNPRHLVRRRGQEARLRCSPMKGHSHVYWYRQLPEEGLKFMVYLQKENIIDESGMPKERFSAEFPKEGPSILRIQQVVRGDSAAYFCASSPRGTVDEQYFGPGTRLTVT.

This clone was detected only once. V is TRBV21-1 and J is TRBJ1-2; TRBD1 is the table's D call and was not checked against the DNA. TRBV21-1 is listed as a pseudogene. This CDR3 has 15 residues. CDR3 in amino acids: CASTNPGQYNYGYTF. CDR3 coding DNA: TGTGCCAGCACCAACCCGGGACAGTACAACTATGGCTACACCTTC.

The gene calls are TRBV7-8 and TRBJ2-1; TRBD2 aligns across 7 bases. The CDR3 covers 15 residues. V shed 1 base and J 3 bases; nucleotides not matched to a gene: 3. Germline V gives CDR1 SGHVS, CDR2 FQNEAQ. The DNA for the CDR3 is TGTGCCAGCAGCTTAGGCGGGAGCGTCTACAATGAGCAGTTCTTC. Its protein is CASSLGGSVYNEQFF.

The genes are TRBV27 and TRBJ1-2; possible D gene TRBD1, 5 bases. CDR1 is MNHEY and CDR2 is SMNVEV in the germline V gene (reference sequence). The CDR3 spans 14 residues. V lost 4 bases to trimming and J lost 3 bases, with 12 bases between them. CDR3 amino acids: CASSSQGGDYGYTF. The CDR3, as DNA: TGTGCCAGCAGTTCGCAGGGTGGGGACTATGGCTACACCTTC.

V is TRBV27 and J is TRBJ2-2, with D perhaps matching TRBD1 (5 bases). The germline CDR1 and CDR2 sequences are MNHEY and SMNVEV (reference sequence). This CDR3 has 14 residues. V lost 0 bases and J lost 6, with 8 bases in between. The CDR3 region has the DNA TGTGCCAGCAGTTTATCGTCAGGGCCCGGGGAGCTGTTTTTT. Residues: CASSLSSGPGELFF.

The chain uses TRBV3-1 (or the pseudogene TRBV3-2) and TRBJ2-7; 7 bases fit TRBD2. After removal of 1 base from V and 0 bases from J, the junction contained 12 bases not matched to a gene. Germline V gene sequence: CDR1 LGHDT, CDR2 YNNKEL (reference sequence). The CDR3 spans 18 residues. CDR3 coding DNA: TGTGCCAGCAGCCAAGTTACCGCGGGAGCGGGGAGCTCCTACGAGCAGTACTTC. Translated: CASSQVTAGAGSSYEQYF.